This T cell receptor beta chain is from a study of neurological immune-mediated disorders. Germline lookup yields CDR1 DFQATT and CDR2 SNEGSKA (reference sequence). The CDR3 is 14 residues long. Between the trimmed V and J ends, which lost 6 bases and 8 bases, there was a span of 19 bases. 5'RACE employing 10-nucleotide random UMIs yielded the cDNA. A single record per CDR3 protein comes from TCRdb applying MiXCR to the 5' RACE reads. The sample has tens of thousands of distinct CDR3 sequences, about 9.3% seen once. This clonotype was observed many times. This receptor was identified in a man aged 35-49 years in good health. The V gene is TRBV20-1, the J gene TRBJ1-4; maybe TRBD1 (6 bases). The sample consisted of PBMCs. CDR3 bases: TGCAGTGCCACAAGGACAGTCGGCGGGGAAAAACTGTTTTTT. Translated: CSATRTVGGEKLFF.